Listed here are 5 T cell receptor beta chains from one sample, sequenced in a study of Ad26.COV2.S vaccination and SARS-CoV-2 variants. Stated treatment: some 20 received Ad26.COV2.S at low or high dose, single or two shots; 5 received placebo; per-sample allocation not given. Collection of the samples took place on day 63 after the first injection of vaccine or placebo. TCRdb keeps only in-frame clones here, not all; method: immunoSEQ multiplex PCR. The repertoire holds about 430,000 clones, with over 75% as singletons. The material sequenced was peripheral blood, taken in a trial of Ad26.COV2.S vaccine versus placebo. These TCRs come from a person between 18 and 65 years old who received the Ad26.COV2.S COVID-19 vaccine or a placebo.

The chain carries TRBV30 and TRBJ1-1; D is unclear. The CDR3 loop spans 14 amino acids. CDR1 and CDR2 (germline): GTSNPN, SVGIG (reference sequence). V lost 4 bases, J lost 1 base, and 13 bases lay in between. The CDR3 reads CAWNGHGANTEAFF. The DNA of the CDR3 is TGTGCCTGGAATGGCCATGGAGCGAACACTGAAGCTTTCTTT.

The rearrangement joins TRBV5-4 to TRBJ2-5, with 10 bases fitting TRBD2. The CDR3 totals 15 residues. The germline V gene encodes CDR1 SGHNT and CDR2 YYREEE (reference sequence). Unmatched junction bases numbered 6, after V lost 5 bases and J lost 2 bases. The CDR3, as DNA: TGTGCCAGCAGTCCTAGCGGGAGAAGTCAAGAGACCCAGTACTTC. It is translated as CASSPSGRSQETQYF. Full variable domain (outside the CDR3, taken from reference TRBV5-4 and TRBJ2-5): ETGVTQSPTHLIKTRGQQVTLRCSSQSGHNTVSWYQQALGQGPQFIFQYYREEENGRGNFPPRFSGLQFPNYSSELNVNALELDDSALYLCASSPSGRSQETQYFGPGTRLLVL.

This chain uses TRBV7-9 with TRBJ2-1, with 10 bases aligning to TRBD2. Unmatched junction bases numbered 10, after V lost 6 bases and J lost 5 bases. Germline assignment: CDR1 SEHNR and CDR2 FQNEAQ (reference sequence). This CDR3 has 16 residues. This CDR3 is CASRPSGSWGHNEQFF. CDR3 sequence (DNA): TGTGCCAGCAGGCCTAGCGGGAGTTGGGGGCACAATGAGCAGTTCTTC.

The rearrangement links TRBV18 to TRBJ2-5, with D possibly being TRBD1 (6 bases). CDR1 KGHSH and CDR2 LQKENI come from the germline V gene. This CDR3 is 15 amino acids long. V lost 3 bases, J lost 4 bases, and 15 bases lay in between. CDR3: CASSPVLGTRETQYF. The CDR3 bases are TGTGCCAGCTCACCGGTCTTAGGGACAAGAGAGACCCAGTACTTC.

The chain employs TRBV11-2 and TRBJ2-7; 9 bases are shared with TRBD2. The CDR3 has 15 residues. Germline CDR1 and CDR2: SGHAT and FQNNGV. V trimming: 5 bases; J trimming: 0 bases; junction bases outside the gene matches: 5. The CDR3, as DNA: TGTGCCAGCAGCCCTAGACTAGCGGCCTCCTACGAGCAGTACTTC. Residues: CASSPRLAASYEQYF.